This TCR beta chain was retrieved from a study of blood T cell repertoires in COVID-19. Overall study context: The United States, Italy and Spain were the sources of the acute and convalescent COVID-19 samples.

Trimming removed 8 bases at V and 10 bases at J, with 23 bases between. This CDR3 is built from 14 residues. Germline CDR1 LNHDA, CDR2 SQIVND (reference sequence). Assay: immunoSEQ multiplex PCR; the TCRdb copy retains only in-frame clones and omits some. The table shows about 100,000 clones, with over 60% occurring only once. The sequence was collected from a man aged 65-85 years with acute or convalescent COVID-19. This rearrangement joins TRBV19 to TRBJ1-1; maybe TRBD1 (5 bases). The material sequenced was peripheral blood. The CDR3 is CASLLSERGMGAFF. Here the CDR3 DNA reads TGTGCCAGTTTGCTTTCCGAAAGGGGAATGGGAGCTTTCTTT.